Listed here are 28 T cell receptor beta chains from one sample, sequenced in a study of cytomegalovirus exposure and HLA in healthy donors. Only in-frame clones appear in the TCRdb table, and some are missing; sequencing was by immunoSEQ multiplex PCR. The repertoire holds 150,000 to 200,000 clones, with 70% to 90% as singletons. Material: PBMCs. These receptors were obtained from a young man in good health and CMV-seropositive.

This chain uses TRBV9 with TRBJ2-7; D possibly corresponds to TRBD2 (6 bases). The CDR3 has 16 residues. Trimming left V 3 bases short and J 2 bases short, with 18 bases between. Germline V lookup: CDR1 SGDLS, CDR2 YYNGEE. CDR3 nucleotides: TGTGCCAGCAGCGCAAAACCCGGGACTGGGCCCTACGAGCAGTACTTC. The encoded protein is CASSAKPGTGPYEQYF.

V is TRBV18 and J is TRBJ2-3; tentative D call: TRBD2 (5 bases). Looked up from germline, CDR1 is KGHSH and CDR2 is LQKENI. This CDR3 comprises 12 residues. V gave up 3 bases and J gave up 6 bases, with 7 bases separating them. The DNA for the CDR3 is TGTGCCAGCTCACCCGGGGTTGATACGCAGTATTTT. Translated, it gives CASSPGVDTQYF.

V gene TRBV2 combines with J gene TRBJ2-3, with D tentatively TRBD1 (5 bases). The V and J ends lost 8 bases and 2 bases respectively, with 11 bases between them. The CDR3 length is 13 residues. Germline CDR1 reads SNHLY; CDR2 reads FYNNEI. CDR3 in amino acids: CASQTGFTDTQYF. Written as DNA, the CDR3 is TGTGCCAGCCAAACAGGTTTCACAGATACGCAGTATTTT. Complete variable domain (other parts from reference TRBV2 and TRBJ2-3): EPEVTQTPSHQVTQMGQEVILRCVPISNHLYFYWYRQILGQKVEFLVSFYNNEISEKSEIFDDQFSVERPDGSNFTLKIRSTKLEDSAMYFCASQTGFTDTQYFGPGTRLTVL.

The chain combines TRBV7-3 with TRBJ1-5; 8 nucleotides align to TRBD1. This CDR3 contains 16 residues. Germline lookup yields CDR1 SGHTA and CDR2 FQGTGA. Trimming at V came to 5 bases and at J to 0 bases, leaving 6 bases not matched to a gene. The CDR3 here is CASSPTGQGSNQPQHF. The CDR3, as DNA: TGTGCCAGCAGCCCCACCGGACAGGGTAGCAATCAGCCCCAGCATTTT. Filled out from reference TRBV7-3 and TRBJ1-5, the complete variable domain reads GAGVSQTPSNKVTEKGKYVELRCDPISGHTALYWYRQSLGQGPEFLIYFQGTGAADDSGLPNDRFFAVRPEGSVSTLKIQRTERGDSAVYLCASSPTGQGSNQPQHFGDGTRLSIL.

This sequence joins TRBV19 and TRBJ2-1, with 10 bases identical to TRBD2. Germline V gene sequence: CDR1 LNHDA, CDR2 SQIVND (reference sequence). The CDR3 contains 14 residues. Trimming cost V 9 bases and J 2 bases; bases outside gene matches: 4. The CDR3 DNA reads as TGTGCCAGCTTAGCGGGGGGAACCTACAATGAGCAGTTCTTC. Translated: CASLAGGTYNEQFF.

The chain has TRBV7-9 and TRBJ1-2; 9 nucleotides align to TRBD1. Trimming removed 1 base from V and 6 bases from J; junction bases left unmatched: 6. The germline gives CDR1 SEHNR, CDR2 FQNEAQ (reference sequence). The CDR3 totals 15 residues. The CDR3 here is CASSLGSGTGHGYTF. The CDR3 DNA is TGTGCCAGCAGCTTAGGGAGCGGGACAGGGCATGGCTACACCTTC.

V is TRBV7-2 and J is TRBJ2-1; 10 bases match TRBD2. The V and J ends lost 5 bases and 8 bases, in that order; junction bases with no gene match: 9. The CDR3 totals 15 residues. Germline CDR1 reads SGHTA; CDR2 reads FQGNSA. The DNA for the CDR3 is TGTGCCAGCAGCCTCCCTAGCGGGGGAGGCGATGAGCAGTTCTTC. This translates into CASSLPSGGGDEQFF.

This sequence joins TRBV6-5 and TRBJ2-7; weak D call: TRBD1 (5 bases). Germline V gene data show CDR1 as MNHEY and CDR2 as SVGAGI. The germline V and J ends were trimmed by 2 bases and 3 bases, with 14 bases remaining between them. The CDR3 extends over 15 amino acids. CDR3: CASSYGPGMVYEQYF. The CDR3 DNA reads TGTGCCAGCAGTTACGGGCCAGGGATGGTCTACGAGCAGTACTTC.

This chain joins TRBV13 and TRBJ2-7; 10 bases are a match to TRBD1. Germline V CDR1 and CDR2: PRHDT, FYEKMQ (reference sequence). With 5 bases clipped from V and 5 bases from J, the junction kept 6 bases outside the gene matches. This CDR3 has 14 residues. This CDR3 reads CASSADRGRHEQYF. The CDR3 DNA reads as TGTGCCAGCAGCGCAGACAGGGGGCGTCACGAGCAGTACTTC.

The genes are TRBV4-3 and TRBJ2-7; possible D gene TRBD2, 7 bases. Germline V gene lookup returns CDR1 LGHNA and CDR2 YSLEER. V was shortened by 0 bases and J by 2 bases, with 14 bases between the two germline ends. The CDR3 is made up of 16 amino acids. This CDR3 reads CASSQEGGGPPYEQYF. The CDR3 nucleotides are TGCGCCAGCAGCCAAGAAGGGGGGGGTCCTCCCTACGAGCAGTACTTC.

CDR3 coding DNA: TGTGCCAGCAGCGACGACAGTTGGGAGCAGTACTTC. This encodes CASSDDSWEQYF. The chain uses TRBV5-4 and TRBJ2-7; perhaps TRBD1 as D (5 bases). Trimming shortened V by 4 bases and J by 7 bases, and 12 bases separated the two germline ends. CDR3 length equals 12 residues. Germline loops: CDR1 SGHNT, CDR2 YYREEE (reference sequence).

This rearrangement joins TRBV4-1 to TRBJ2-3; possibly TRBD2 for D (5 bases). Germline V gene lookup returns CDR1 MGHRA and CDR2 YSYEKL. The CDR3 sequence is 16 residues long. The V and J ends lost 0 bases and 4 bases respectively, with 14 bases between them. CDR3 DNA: TGCGCCAGCAGCCAAGAAGGTTTCCTAGCCTCAGATACGCAGTATTTT. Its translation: CASSQEGFLASDTQYF.

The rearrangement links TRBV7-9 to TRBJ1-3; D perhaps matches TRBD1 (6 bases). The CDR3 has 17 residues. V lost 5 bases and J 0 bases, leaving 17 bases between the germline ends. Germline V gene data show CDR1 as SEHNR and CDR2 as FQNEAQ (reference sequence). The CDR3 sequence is CASSLPLGAISGNTIYF. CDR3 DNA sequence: TGTGCCAGCAGCCTCCCTCTGGGGGCAATCTCTGGAAACACCATATATTTT.

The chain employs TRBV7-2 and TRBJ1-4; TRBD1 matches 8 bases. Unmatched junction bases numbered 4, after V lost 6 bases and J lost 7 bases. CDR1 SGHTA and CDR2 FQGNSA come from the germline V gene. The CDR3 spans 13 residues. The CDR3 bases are TGTGCCAGCAGTAGGGACAGGTCTGAAAAACTGTTTTTT. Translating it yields CASSRDRSEKLFF.

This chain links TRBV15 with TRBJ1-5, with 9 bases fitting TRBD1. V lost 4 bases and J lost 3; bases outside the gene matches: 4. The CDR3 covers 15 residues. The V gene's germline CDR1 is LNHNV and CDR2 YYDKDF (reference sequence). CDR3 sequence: CATSTGTGFNQPQHF. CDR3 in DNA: TGTGCCACCAGCACTGGGACAGGGTTCAATCAGCCCCAGCATTTT.

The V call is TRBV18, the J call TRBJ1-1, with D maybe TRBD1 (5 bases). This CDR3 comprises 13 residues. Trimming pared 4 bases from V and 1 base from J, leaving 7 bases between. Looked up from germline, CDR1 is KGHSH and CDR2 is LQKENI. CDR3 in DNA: TGTGCCAGCTCACTAGGACAGAACACTGAAGCTTTCTTT. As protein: CASSLGQNTEAFF.

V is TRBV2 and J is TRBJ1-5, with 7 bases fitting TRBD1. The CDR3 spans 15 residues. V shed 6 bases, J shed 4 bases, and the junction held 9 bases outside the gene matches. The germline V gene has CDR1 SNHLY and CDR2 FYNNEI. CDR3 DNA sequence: TGTGCCAGCAGCTACGCACAGGGGCGAAATCAGCCCCAGCATTTT. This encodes CASSYAQGRNQPQHF.

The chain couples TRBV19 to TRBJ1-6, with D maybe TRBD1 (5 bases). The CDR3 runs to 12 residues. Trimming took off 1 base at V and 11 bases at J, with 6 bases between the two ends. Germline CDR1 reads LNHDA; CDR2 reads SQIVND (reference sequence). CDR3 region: CASSIGGAPLHF. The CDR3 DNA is TGTGCCAGTAGTATAGGGGGGGCACCCCTCCACTTT. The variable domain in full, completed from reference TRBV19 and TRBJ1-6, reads DGGITQSPKYLFRKEGQNVTLSCEQNLNHDAMYWYRQDPGQGLRLIYYSQIVNDFQKGDIAEGYSVSREKKESFPLTVTSAQKNPTAFYLCASSIGGAPLHFGNGTRLTVT.

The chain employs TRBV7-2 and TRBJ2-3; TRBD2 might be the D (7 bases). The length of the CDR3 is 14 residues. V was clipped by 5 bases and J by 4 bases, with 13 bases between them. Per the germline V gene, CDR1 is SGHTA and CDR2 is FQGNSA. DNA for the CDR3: TGTGCCAGCAGCGGACCGGGGGGCTCAGATACGCAGTATTTT. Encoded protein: CASSGPGGSDTQYF.

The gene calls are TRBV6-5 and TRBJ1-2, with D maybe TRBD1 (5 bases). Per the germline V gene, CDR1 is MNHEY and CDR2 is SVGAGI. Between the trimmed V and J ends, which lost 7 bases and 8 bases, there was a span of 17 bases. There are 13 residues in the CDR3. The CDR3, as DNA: TGTGCCAGCACTCGGGGGGGGGTTCAGGGCTACACCTTC. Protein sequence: CASTRGGVQGYTF.

CDR3 residues: CASSVGLAGDSYEQYF. The CDR3 DNA sequence: TGTGCCAGCAGTGTGGGACTAGCGGGGGACTCCTACGAGCAGTACTTC. The V call is TRBV2, the J call TRBJ2-7; 14 bases agree with TRBD2. This CDR3 has 16 amino acids. Trimming cost V 4 bases and J 0 bases; bases outside gene matches: 2. CDR1 and CDR2 (germline): SNHLY, FYNNEI.

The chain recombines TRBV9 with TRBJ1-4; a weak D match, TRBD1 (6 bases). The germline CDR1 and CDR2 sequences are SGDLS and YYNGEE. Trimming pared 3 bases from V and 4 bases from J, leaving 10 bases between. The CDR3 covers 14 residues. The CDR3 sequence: CASSETGLNEKLFF. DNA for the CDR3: TGTGCCAGCAGCGAGACAGGACTTAATGAAAAACTGTTTTTT.

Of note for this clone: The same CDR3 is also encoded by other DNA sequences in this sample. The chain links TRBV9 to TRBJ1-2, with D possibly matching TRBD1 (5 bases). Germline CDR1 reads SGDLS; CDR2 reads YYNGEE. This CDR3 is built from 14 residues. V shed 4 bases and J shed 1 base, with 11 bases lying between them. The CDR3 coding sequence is TGTGCCAGCAGCCTTGGGGGGGGTAACTATGGCTACACCTTC. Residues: CASSLGGGNYGYTF.

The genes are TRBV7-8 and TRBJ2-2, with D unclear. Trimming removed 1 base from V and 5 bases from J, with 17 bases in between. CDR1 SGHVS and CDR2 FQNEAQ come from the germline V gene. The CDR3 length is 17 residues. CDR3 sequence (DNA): TGTGCCAGCAGCTTAGACCCCCTAGAAGTTCGTACCGGGGAGCTGTTTTTT. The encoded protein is CASSLDPLEVRTGELFF.

The CDR3 nucleotides are TGTGCCAGCAGTGCCCAGGGTGTTATGCAGTATTTT. Protein: CASSAQGVMQYF. V and J are TRBV25-1 and TRBJ2-3; maybe TRBD1 (5 bases). The V gene lost 4 bases and the J gene lost 11 bases, with 13 bases spanning the gap. From germline, CDR1 is MGHDK and CDR2 SYGVNS. The CDR3 runs to 12 residues.

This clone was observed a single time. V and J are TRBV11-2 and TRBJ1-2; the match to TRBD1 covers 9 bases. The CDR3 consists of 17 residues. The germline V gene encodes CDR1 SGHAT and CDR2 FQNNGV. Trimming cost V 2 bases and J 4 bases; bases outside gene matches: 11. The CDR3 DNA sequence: TGTGCCAGCAGCTTAAACCCCCGACAGGGGGGCATCTATGGCTACACCTTC. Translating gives CASSLNPRQGGIYGYTF.

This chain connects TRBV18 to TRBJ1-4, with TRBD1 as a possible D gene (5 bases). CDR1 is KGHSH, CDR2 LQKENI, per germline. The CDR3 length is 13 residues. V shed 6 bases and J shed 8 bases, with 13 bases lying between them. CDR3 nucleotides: TGTGCCAGCTCCGGGGGGGTAAACGAAAAACTGTTTTTT. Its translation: CASSGGVNEKLFF.

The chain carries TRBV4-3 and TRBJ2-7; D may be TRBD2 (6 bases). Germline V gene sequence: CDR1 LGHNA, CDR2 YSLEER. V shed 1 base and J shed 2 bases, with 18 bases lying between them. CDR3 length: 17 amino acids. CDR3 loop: CASSQAGGRRFPYEQYF. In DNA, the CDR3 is TGCGCCAGCAGCCAAGCCGGGGGACGCCGTTTTCCCTACGAGCAGTACTTC.